Reported below is one TCR beta chain. The V and J ends lost 5 bases and 6 bases respectively, with 8 bases between them. The CDR3 spans 13 residues. The germline V gene encodes CDR1 SEHNR and CDR2 FQNEAQ (reference sequence). The entry originates in a study of blood T cell repertoires in COVID-19. In the authors' methods: How many nucleated cells were present was estimated from reference gene primer amplification. Here immunoSEQ multiplex PCR was the method, and the copy in TCRdb shows in-frame clones only, minus some. V and J calls and clone size come straight from that table; D and trimming were deduced from the DNA. The sample lists 150,000 to 190,000 clones; 80% to 90% were seen once.

The V and J genes are TRBV7-9 and TRBJ1-6; D remains unclear. This TCR was recovered from a woman aged 55-70 years with COVID-19, enrolled during active disease. Sequencing input: peripheral blood. Here the CDR3 reads CASSDFSNSPLHF. The CDR3, as DNA: TGTGCCAGCAGCGACTTCAGTAATTCACCCCTCCACTTT. Full variable domain (remainder filled in from reference TRBV7-9 and TRBJ1-6): DTGVSQNPRHKITKRGQNVTFRCDPISEHNRLYWYRQTLGQGPEFLTYFQNEAQLEKSRLLSDRFSAERPKGSFSTLEIQRTEQGDSAMYLCASSDFSNSPLHFGNGTRLTVT.